The 10 T cell receptor beta chains below all came from one sample that was sequenced in a study of vaccination and CD4 T cells after COVID-19. Antigen specificity for these receptors is unknown. The Oncomine TCR Beta short-read assay was applied to DNA of cultured CD4+ T cells. TCRdb re-called the PCR reads through MiXCR, storing one row per CDR3 protein. In the table there are around 13,000 distinct CDR3 sequences, about 21% of which are singletons. As to treatment: approximately 11-day PBMC culture with coronavirus spike peptide pools or control peptides (ViraFEST assay). The sample comprised cultured CD4+ T cells from blood. All receptors come from a human donor with COVID-19.

The chain carries TRBV19 and TRBJ1-4, with 8 bases identical to TRBD1. This CDR3 has 15 residues. Germline loops: CDR1 LNHDA, CDR2 SQIVND (reference sequence). V shed 6 bases, J shed 7 bases, and the junction held 10 bases outside the gene matches. The DNA of the CDR3 is TGTGCCAGTAGCGACCAGGGGGCTTGGGGTGAAAAACTGTTTTTT. This sequence encodes CASSDQGAWGEKLFF.

The J gene is TRBJ1-3, the V gene TRBV6-1; 11 bases map to TRBD1. The CDR3 is 14 amino acids. Germline loops: CDR1 MNHNS, CDR2 SASEGT. V was clipped by 6 bases and J by 9 bases; unmatched bases: 7. The CDR3 spells CASSAPGTGGTIYF. In DNA form, the CDR3 reads TGTGCCAGCAGCGCCCCGGGGACAGGGGGCACCATATATTTT.

This clonotype was seen a handful of times. The chain has TRBV6-1 and TRBJ2-3, with TRBD2 identical over 11 bases. The CDR3 covers 16 residues. CDR1 is MNHNS and CDR2 is SASEGT in the germline V gene. The V and J ends lost 4 bases and 4 bases, in that order; junction bases with no gene match: 7. The CDR3 here is CASSGSSGGRSDTQYF. CDR3 coding DNA: TGTGCCAGCAGTGGCTCTAGCGGGGGGAGGTCAGATACGCAGTATTTT.

By its share, this clonotype is medium-sized. This sequence joins TRBV7-2 and TRBJ1-6, with a possible D match to TRBD1 (6 bases). The CDR3 has 15 residues. The ends were cut back, 6 bases at V and 10 bases at J, with 19 bases in the middle. Germline V CDR1 and CDR2: SGHTA, FQGNSA. CDR3 in amino acids: CASRDLTGMSSPLHF. In DNA form, the CDR3 reads TGTGCCAGCAGAGACTTAACAGGGATGAGCTCACCCCTCCACTTT.

V gene TRBV20-1 combines with J gene TRBJ2-7, with 7 bases identical to TRBD1. Germline CDR1 DFQATT, CDR2 SNEGSKA (reference sequence). CDR3 length: 16 residues. Losses at the gene ends were 2 bases for V and 1 base for J; bases not matched to a gene: 11. The DNA of the CDR3 is TGCAGTGCTAGATCCCAAACAGGGGTATTTTCCTACGAGCAGTACTTC. Residues: CSARSQTGVFSYEQYF.

The V and J genes are TRBV5-4 and TRBJ2-7, with 7 bases matching TRBD2. J lost 5 bases, V lost 0 bases, and 8 bases had no gene match. Looked up from germline, CDR1 is SGHNT and CDR2 is YYREEE (reference sequence). The CDR3 spans 15 residues. The CDR3 nucleotides are TGTGCCAGCAGCTTGGAATGGGGGAGGGATAACGAGCAGTACTTC. Its protein is CASSLEWGRDNEQYF.

The J gene is TRBJ1-4, the V gene TRBV6-1; no clear D gene. The V gene lost 7 bases and the J gene lost 2 bases, with 8 bases spanning the gap. CDR3 length equals 13 residues. Looked up from germline, CDR1 is MNHNS and CDR2 is SASEGT. The CDR3 DNA reads TGTGCCAGCAAGACAAAGACTAATGAAAAACTGTTTTTT. Its translation is CASKTKTNEKLFF.

This clonotype has just a few counts. This chain uses TRBV21-1 with TRBJ2-1; the table's D call TRBD1 went unverified against the DNA. TRBV21-1 counts as a pseudogene. This CDR3 is built from 18 residues. CDR3: CASSKDPERQGVKNEQFF. For the CDR3, the DNA is TGTGCCAGCAGCAAAGACCCAGAACGACAGGGGGTGAAGAATGAGCAGTTCTTC.

V usage is TRBV5-1 and J usage is TRBJ2-4, with D maybe TRBD2 (5 bases). This CDR3 has 12 amino acids. Germline CDR1 reads SGHRS; CDR2 reads YFSETQ. Trimming removed 0 bases from V and 8 bases from J, with 6 bases in between. CDR3 nucleotide sequence: TGCGCCAGCAGCTTGGCCGGGGACATTCAGTACTTC. This translates into CASSLAGDIQYF.

This clonotype was observed a few times. V is TRBV19 and J is TRBJ1-3; the match to TRBD1 covers 8 bases. Germline loops: CDR1 LNHDA, CDR2 SQIVND (reference sequence). V lost 5 bases to trimming and J lost 7 bases; unmatched junction nucleotides: 10. CDR3 length equals 15 residues. The CDR3 nucleotides are TGTGCCAGTAGTTACGGACAGGGAAGATTGAACACCATATATTTT. As protein: CASSYGQGRLNTIYF.